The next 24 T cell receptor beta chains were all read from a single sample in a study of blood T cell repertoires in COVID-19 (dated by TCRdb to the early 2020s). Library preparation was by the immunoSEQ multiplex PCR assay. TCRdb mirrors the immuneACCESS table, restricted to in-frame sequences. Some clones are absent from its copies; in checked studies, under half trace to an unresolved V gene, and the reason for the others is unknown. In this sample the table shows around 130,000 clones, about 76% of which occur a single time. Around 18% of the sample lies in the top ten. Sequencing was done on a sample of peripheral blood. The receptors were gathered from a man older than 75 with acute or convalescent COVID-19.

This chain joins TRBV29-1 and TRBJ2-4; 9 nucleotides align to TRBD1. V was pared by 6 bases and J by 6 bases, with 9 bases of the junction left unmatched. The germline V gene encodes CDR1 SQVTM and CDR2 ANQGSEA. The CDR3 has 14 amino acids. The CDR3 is CSVDNGTGLNIQYF. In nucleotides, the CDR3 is TGCAGCGTCGACAACGGGACAGGGTTAAACATTCAGTACTTC.

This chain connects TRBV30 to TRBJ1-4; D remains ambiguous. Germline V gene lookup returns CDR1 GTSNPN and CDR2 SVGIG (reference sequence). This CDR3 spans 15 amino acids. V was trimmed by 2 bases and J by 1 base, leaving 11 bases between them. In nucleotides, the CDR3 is TGTGCCTGGAGTCCTATCCAAAAAACTAATGAAAAACTGTTTTTT. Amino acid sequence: CAWSPIQKTNEKLFF.

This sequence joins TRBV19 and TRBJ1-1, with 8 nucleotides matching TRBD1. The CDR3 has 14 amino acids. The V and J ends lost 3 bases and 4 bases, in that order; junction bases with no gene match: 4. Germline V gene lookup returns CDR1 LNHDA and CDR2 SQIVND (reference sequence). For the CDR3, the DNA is TGTGCCAGTAGTATCATGGGGACAGGCACTGAAGCTTTCTTT. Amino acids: CASSIMGTGTEAFF.

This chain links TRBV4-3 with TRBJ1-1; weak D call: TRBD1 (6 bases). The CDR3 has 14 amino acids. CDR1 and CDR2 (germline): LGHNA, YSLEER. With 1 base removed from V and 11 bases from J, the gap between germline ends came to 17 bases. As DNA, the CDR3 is TGCGCCAGCAGCCAAGGGGGTTCAGGGGTAGGGGCTTTCTTT. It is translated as CASSQGGSGVGAFF.

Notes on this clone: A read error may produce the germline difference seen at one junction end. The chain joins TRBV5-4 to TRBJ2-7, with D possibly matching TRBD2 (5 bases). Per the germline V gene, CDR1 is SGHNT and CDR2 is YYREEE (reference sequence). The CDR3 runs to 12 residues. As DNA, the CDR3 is TGTGCCAGCAGTGAGAGGGCCCGATCTCGGGTGTTC. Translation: CASSERARSRVF.

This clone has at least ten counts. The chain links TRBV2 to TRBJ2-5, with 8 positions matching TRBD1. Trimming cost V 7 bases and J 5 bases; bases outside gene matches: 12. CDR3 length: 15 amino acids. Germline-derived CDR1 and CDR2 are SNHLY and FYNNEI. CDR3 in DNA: TGTGCCAGCAAAGGACAGGGACGGCGTGGGGAGACCCAGTACTTC. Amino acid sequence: CASKGQGRRGETQYF.

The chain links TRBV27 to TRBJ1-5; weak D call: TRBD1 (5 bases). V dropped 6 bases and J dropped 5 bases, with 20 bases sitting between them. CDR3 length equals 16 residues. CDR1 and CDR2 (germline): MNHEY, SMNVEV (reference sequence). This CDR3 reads CASRGLASILDQPQHF. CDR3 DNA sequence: TGTGCCAGCAGGGGGCTCGCGTCAATATTAGATCAGCCCCAGCATTTT.

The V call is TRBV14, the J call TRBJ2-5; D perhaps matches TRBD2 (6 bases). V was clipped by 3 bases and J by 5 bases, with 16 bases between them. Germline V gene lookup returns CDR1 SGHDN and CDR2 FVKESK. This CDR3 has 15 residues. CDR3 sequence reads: CASSHGGVARETQYF. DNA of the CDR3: TGTGCCAGCAGCCATGGCGGGGTGGCAAGGGAGACCCAGTACTTC.

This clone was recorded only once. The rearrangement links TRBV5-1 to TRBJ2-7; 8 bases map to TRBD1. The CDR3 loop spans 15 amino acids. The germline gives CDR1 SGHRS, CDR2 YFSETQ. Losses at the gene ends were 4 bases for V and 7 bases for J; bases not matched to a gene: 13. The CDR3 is CASSPGTGARWEQYF. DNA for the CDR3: TGCGCCAGCAGCCCAGGGACAGGAGCCCGTTGGGAGCAGTACTTC.

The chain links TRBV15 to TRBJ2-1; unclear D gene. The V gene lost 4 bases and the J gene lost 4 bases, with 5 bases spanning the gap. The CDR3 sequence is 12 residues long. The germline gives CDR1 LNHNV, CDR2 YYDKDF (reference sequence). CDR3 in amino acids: CATSIKYNEQFF. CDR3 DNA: TGTGCCACCAGCATCAAATACAATGAGCAGTTCTTC.

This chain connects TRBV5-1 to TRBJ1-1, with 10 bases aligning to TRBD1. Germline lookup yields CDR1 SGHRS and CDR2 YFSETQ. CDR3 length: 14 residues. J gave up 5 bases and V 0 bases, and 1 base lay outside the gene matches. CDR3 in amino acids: CASSLAGQGTEAFF. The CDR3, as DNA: TGCGCCAGCAGCTTGGCGGGACAGGGGACTGAAGCTTTCTTT.

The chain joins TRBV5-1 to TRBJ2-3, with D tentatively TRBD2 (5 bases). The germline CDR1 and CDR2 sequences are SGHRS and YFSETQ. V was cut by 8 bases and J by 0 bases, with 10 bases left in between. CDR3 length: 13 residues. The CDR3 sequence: CASGESSTDTQYF. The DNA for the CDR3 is TGCGCCAGTGGGGAGTCAAGCACAGATACGCAGTATTTT.

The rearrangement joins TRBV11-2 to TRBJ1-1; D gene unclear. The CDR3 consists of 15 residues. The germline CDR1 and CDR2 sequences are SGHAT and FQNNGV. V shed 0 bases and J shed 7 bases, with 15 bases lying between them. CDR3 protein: CASSLDGAGSLEAFF. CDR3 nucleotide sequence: TGTGCCAGCAGCTTAGATGGAGCGGGGTCTCTTGAAGCTTTCTTT.

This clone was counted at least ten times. The CDR3 DNA follows: TGTGCCAGCAGCGGTGTTTATTTGACAACGGTTAAGGGCTACACCTTC. It encodes CASSGVYLTTVKGYTF. V usage is TRBV7-2 and J usage is TRBJ1-2; D is undetermined. Germline V gene sequence: CDR1 SGHTA, CDR2 FQGNSA. The V end was cut by 5 bases, the J end by 8 bases, with 24 bases between. The CDR3 runs to 16 residues.

In nucleotides, the CDR3 is TGCGCCAGCAGCCAAGATTTTGGGGGGAATCAGCCCCAGCATTTT. Translating it yields CASSQDFGGNQPQHF. The chain carries TRBV4-1 and TRBJ1-5; D is perhaps TRBD1 (5 bases). From germline, CDR1 is MGHRA and CDR2 YSYEKL. The CDR3 is made up of 15 amino acids. V lost 0 bases and J 4 bases, leaving 10 bases between the germline ends.

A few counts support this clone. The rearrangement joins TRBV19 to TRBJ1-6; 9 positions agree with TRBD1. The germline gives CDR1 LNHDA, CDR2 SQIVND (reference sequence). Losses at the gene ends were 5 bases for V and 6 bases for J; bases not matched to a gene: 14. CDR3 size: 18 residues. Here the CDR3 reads CASSSLLIGTGSNSPLHF. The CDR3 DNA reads TGTGCCAGTAGTTCTCTATTAATCGGGACAGGGAGTAATTCACCCCTCCACTTT.

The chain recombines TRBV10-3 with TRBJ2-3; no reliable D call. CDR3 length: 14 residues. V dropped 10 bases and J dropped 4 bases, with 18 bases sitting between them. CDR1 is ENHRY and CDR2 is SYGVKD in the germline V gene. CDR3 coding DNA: TGTGCCACCACCGACTCCCCCGGAGCAGATACGCAGTATTTT. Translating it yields CATTDSPGADTQYF.

CDR3 protein: CASSPHAGGLDTQYF. The CDR3 DNA sequence: TGTGCCAGCAGTCCGCATGCGGGGGGCCTCGATACGCAGTATTTT. The chain is built from TRBV27 and TRBJ2-3; 8 bases map to TRBD2. This CDR3 has 15 residues. The ends lost 5 bases at V and 6 bases at J; junction bases unmatched: 10. Germline V gene sequence: CDR1 MNHEY, CDR2 SMNVEV (reference sequence).

CDR3 region: CASSQDPAGLNTGELFF. As DNA, the CDR3 is TGCGCCAGCAGCCAAGATCCCGCAGGGTTGAACACCGGGGAGCTGTTTTTT. The chain links TRBV4-1 to TRBJ2-2; maybe TRBD1 (5 bases). The CDR3 has 17 residues. Germline V gives CDR1 MGHRA, CDR2 YSYEKL. V was shortened by 0 bases and J by 1 base, with 12 bases between the two germline ends.

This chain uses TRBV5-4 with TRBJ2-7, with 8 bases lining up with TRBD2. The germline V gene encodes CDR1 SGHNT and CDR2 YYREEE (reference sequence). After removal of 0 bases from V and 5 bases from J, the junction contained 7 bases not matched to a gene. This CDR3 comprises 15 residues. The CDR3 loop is CASSLGGLAGDEQYF. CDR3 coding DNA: TGTGCCAGCAGCTTGGGTGGTCTAGCGGGCGACGAGCAGTACTTC.

The CDR3 loop reads CASSYRQGNEQFF. The CDR3 DNA follows: TGTGCCAGCTCCTACCGACAGGGAAATGAGCAGTTCTTC. V gene TRBV18 combines with J gene TRBJ2-1; 7 positions agree with TRBD1. CDR1 is KGHSH, CDR2 LQKENI, per germline. The V and J ends lost 6 bases and 7 bases, in that order; junction bases with no gene match: 6. This CDR3 comprises 13 residues.

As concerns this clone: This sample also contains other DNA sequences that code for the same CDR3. Here the CDR3 DNA reads TGTGCCAGCTCCCCAGGGGGGGACTATGGCTACACCTTC. This codes for CASSPGGDYGYTF. The chain carries TRBV18 and TRBJ1-2, with 7 positions matching TRBD1. This CDR3 comprises 13 residues. Per the germline V gene, CDR1 is KGHSH and CDR2 is LQKENI. V trimming: 6 bases; J trimming: 3 bases; junction bases outside the gene matches: 4.

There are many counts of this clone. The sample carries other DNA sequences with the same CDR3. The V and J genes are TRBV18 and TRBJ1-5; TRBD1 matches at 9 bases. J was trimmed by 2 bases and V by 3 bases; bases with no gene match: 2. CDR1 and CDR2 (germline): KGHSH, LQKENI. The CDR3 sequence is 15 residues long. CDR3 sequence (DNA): TGTGCCAGCTCACCGGACAGGGGAGGCAATCAGCCCCAGCATTTT. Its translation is CASSPDRGGNQPQHF.

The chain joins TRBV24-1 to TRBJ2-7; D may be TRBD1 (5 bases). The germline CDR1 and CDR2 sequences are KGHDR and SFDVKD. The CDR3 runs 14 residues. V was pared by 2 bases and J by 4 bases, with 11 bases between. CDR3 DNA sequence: TGTGCCACCAGTGATTCCCTCGACAGTTACGAGCAGTACTTC. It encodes CATSDSLDSYEQYF.